This T cell receptor (beta chain) was found in a study of technical replicates of blood from a handful of donors (TCRdb year 2017). Library preparation used the immunoSEQ multiplex PCR assay. Entries here come from immuneACCESS through TCRdb and include only in-frame sequences with V and J called. Some clones fail to appear in such tables; in the studies checked, an unresolved V gene covers under half of the shortfall, and the cause of the remainder is unknown. In all, the sample holds tens of thousands of clones, and around 96% of those were seen once. The ten largest make up 0.2% of the sample. V lost 2 bases and J lost 10 bases, and the count of bases not matched to a germline gene is 6. CDR1 is given as MNHNY and CDR2 as SVGAGI, both from the germline V gene (reference sequence). The CDR3 runs 14 residues from the cysteine to the phenylalanine. Left in the record is the CDR3 DNA by itself, 42 bases read in frame from the first base.

Concerning this clone itself: Its antigen remains unidentified. One base away there is no much larger clone; base qualities are not given.

The specimen sequenced was T cells isolated from PBMCs. The source of this sequence is a human donor in good health. The chain is assembled from TRBV6-6 and TRBJ1-4, with 8 central nucleotides matching TRBD1. In nucleotides, the sequence is TGTGCCAGCAGTTACACACAGGGGGAGGGAAAACTGTTTTTT. This translates into CASSYTQGEGKLFF.